Following are 5 T cell receptor beta chains from one sample sequenced in a study of T cell responses to AZD1222 COVID-19 vaccine. TCRdb's copy holds only in-frame clones and misses some; the assay was immunoSEQ multiplex PCR. The table has about 94,000 clones, 85% seen once; the top ten hold 4.5%. Sequenced material: peripheral blood, taken 28 days after the second AZD1222 dose. The receptors were sampled from an adult who received the AZD1222 COVID-19 vaccine.

CDR3 residues: CASSTGTGGGNEQFF. The CDR3 nucleotides read TGTGCCAGTAGTACCGGGACAGGGGGCGGCAATGAGCAGTTCTTC. The chain combines TRBV19 with TRBJ2-1, with 12 bases that match TRBD1. V dropped 4 bases and J dropped 6; count of bases not matched to a gene: 4. Germline V gene sequence: CDR1 LNHDA, CDR2 SQIVND (reference sequence). This CDR3 is 15 amino acids long.

The chain employs TRBV9 and TRBJ2-1; 12 bases fit TRBD2. The CDR3 is 19 residues long. CDR1 SGDLS and CDR2 YYNGEE come from the germline V gene. Germline trimming cut 0 bases from V and 8 bases from J; bases unmatched to any gene: 15. The chain's CDR3 is CASSVAPTASSGRAHEQFF. DNA of the CDR3: TGTGCCAGCAGCGTAGCCCCGACTGCATCTAGCGGGAGGGCCCATGAGCAGTTCTTC.

The chain recombines TRBV18 with TRBJ2-7; 8 nucleotides agree with TRBD1. Germline V gene data show CDR1 as KGHSH and CDR2 as LQKENI. This CDR3 is built from 15 residues. Trimming removed 4 bases from V and 2 bases from J; junction bases left unmatched: 7. The CDR3 protein is CASSRRTGIPYEQYF. The CDR3, as DNA: TGTGCCAGCTCACGCAGGACAGGGATCCCCTACGAGCAGTACTTC.

The chain joins TRBV7-4 to TRBJ1-3; 7 nucleotides line up with TRBD1. The germline CDR1 and CDR2 sequences are SGHVT and SQSDAQ. The CDR3 loop spans 18 amino acids. V dropped 1 base and J dropped 0; count of bases not matched to a gene: 9. The CDR3 nucleotides are TGTGCCAGCAGCTTAGAAGGACAGGTTTACCTCTCTGGAAACACCATATATTTT. It translates to CASSLEGQVYLSGNTIYF. Using reference TRBV7-4 and TRBJ1-3 for the parts outside the CDR3, the full variable domain is GAGVSQSPRYKVAKRGRDVALRCDSISGHVTLYWYRQTLGQGSEVLTYSQSDAQRDKSGRPSGRFSAERPERSVSTLKIQRTEQGDSAVYLCASSLEGQVYLSGNTIYFGEGSWLTVV.

This CDR3 reads CARSPGAAGEYGDTQYF. In nucleotides, the CDR3 is TGTGCCAGAAGCCCTGGTGCAGCGGGAGAATATGGGGATACGCAGTATTTT. The chain employs TRBV7-5 and TRBJ2-3; TRBD2 is the table's D call, not checked against the DNA. TRBV7-5 is assigned pseudogene status. This CDR3 spans 17 amino acids.